The present T cell receptor beta chain was sequenced within a study of OX40 agonist ivuxolimab in advanced cancers. The study, taken as a whole, reports: At 0.1 to 3.0 mg/kg, clonal expansion of CD4+ and CD8+ blood T cells had occurred by week 6. Low levels of normalized T-cell clonal expansion also appeared in some nonresponders.

V lost 4 bases and J lost 4, with 14 bases in between. The germline CDR1 and CDR2 sequences are MDHEN and SYDVKM. This CDR3 is built from 16 residues. Worth noting for this clone: The antigen is not known.

Profiled with immunoSEQ multiplex PCR; TCRdb holds only in-frame clones, not every one. The sample holds about 35,000 clones, approximately 92% seen once. The specimen was CD4+ or CD8+ T cells sorted from blood, collected in a trial of the OX40 agonist ivuxolimab. The receptor was isolated from an adult with an advanced solid tumor such as melanoma, head and neck, liver or kidney cancer. This chain joins TRBV28 and TRBJ2-6; D is ambiguous. CDR3 residues: CASSWATSLGANVLTF. Written as DNA, the CDR3 is TGTGCCAGCAGTTGGGCGACTTCCCTAGGGGCCAACGTCCTGACTTTC.